This record concerns one T cell receptor (beta chain) sequence. What it recognizes is unknown. The junction does not match germline at one end; this may be a read error. TCRdb reprocessed the reads via MiXCR and lists one record per CDR3 protein. The table lists about 920,000 distinct CDR3 sequences, 30% to 40% of them singletons. This CDR3 is built from 14 residues. The data were taken from a study of T cell repertoires in cytomegalovirus infection. Whole-study context: Recently identified HLA-C-restricted CMV epitopes were used, and well-studied HLA-B-restricted CMV epitopes were used as well. CMV infection together with matching HLA type was indicated by public TCR beta signatures. General study findings and limits: It was HLA-C-restricted CMV-specific TCR beta clonotypes that dominated the response ex vivo. Cumulative frequency of public TCR beta families picked out carriers of CMV plus the relevant HLA.

The receptor was derived from a human donor in good health (CMV status not recorded). Some clones in this sample may be carry-over from other donors' samples. V usage is TRBV5-3 and J usage is TRBJ2-3, with a tentative D call TRBD2 (5 bases). TRBV5-3 is known as an ORF, though its function is uncertain. Sequenced material: cultured CD8+ T cells from PBMCs, taken from culture after CMV antigen stimulation. CDR3 region: CASSLEDRPDTQYF. CDR3 in DNA: TGTGCCAGCAGCTTGGAGGACCGGCCAGATACGCAGTATTTT.